This record looks at one T cell receptor (beta chain) sequence and its context. Participants reported their clinical history, and cohort assignment relied on those reports. These data come from a study of blood T cell repertoires in COVID-19. Study-level information: Nucleic acid was either cDNA or gDNA, and it came from T cells, B-cell-depleted T cells, or PBMCs.

Only in-frame clones appear in the TCRdb table, and some are missing; sequencing was by immunoSEQ multiplex PCR. The table lists about 190,000 clones, 84% of them singletons. This CDR3 is built from 15 residues. V was clipped by 0 bases and J by 0 bases, with 5 bases between them. In germline, CDR1 is MGHRA, CDR2 YSYEKL. The specimen sequenced was PBMCs or T cells enriched from blood (not recorded which). The V and J genes are TRBV4-1 and TRBJ1-4; unclear D gene. This TCR came from a woman between 25 and 40 years old who had been exposed to COVID-19. CDR3 DNA: TGCGCCAGCAGCCAAGACCGTGCAACTAATGAAAAACTGTTTTTT. It encodes CASSQDRATNEKLFF.